The 31 T cell receptor beta chains reported below all come from one sample, sequenced in a study of OX40 agonist ivuxolimab in advanced cancers. Clones were read by immunoSEQ multiplex PCR, and TCRdb kept only the in-frame ones, dropping some. The sample has roughly 76,000 clones, about 93% seen once; the top ten hold about 5.9%. This sample comprised CD4+ or CD8+ T cells sorted from blood, obtained in a trial of the OX40 agonist ivuxolimab. The receptors derive from an adult with an advanced solid tumor such as melanoma, head and neck, liver or kidney cancer.

This clone was counted once. The chain has TRBV5-8 and TRBJ1-5; D is unclear. The CDR3 spans 15 residues. Trimming removed 0 bases from V and 1 base from J, with 8 bases in between. Per the germline V gene, CDR1 is SGHTS and CDR2 is YDEGEE. As DNA, the CDR3 is TGTGCCAGCAGCTTGGTGGGCAGCAGCAATCAGCCCCAGCATTTT. It yields the protein CASSLVGSSNQPQHF.

The chain carries TRBV6-5 and TRBJ1-1; the match to TRBD1 covers 10 bases. The CDR3 runs to 16 residues. Per the germline V gene, CDR1 is MNHEY and CDR2 is SVGAGI. Unmatched junction bases numbered 1, after V lost 0 bases and J lost 0 bases. CDR3 DNA: TGTGCCAGCAGTTACTCGGGACAGGGGCTGAACACTGAAGCTTTCTTT. Its translation: CASSYSGQGLNTEAFF.

The chain employs TRBV5-6 and TRBJ2-3; D unclear. The CDR3 spans 16 residues. Per germline, CDR1 SGHDT and CDR2 YYEEEE. V gave up 0 bases and J gave up 0 bases, with 11 bases separating them. The CDR3 DNA follows: TGTGCCAGCAGCTTGGTCCAGTCGGGTAGCACAGATACGCAGTATTTT. Its translation: CASSLVQSGSTDTQYF.

This chain connects TRBV28 to TRBJ2-7; 8 nucleotides agree with TRBD2. The V segment lost 6 bases and the J segment 6 bases; nucleotides outside the gene matches: 10. The CDR3 is 14 amino acids. Germline V gene sequence: CDR1 MDHEN, CDR2 SYDVKM. CDR3 in DNA: TGTGCCAGCAGCCTGAGCGGGAGTCTCTCCGAGCAGTACTTC. Translating it yields CASSLSGSLSEQYF.

The chain combines TRBV29-1 with TRBJ2-1; 9 nucleotides align to TRBD2. Germline CDR1 SQVTM, CDR2 ANQGSEA. V lost 4 bases, J lost 0 bases, and 19 bases stayed unmatched. The CDR3 has 20 amino acids. This chain's CDR3 is CSVGYLVPGTSGYSYNEQFF. The CDR3 nucleotides are TGCAGCGTTGGATACCTGGTTCCGGGAACTAGCGGGTACTCCTACAATGAGCAGTTCTTC.

The chain combines TRBV9 with TRBJ2-1; weak D call: TRBD2 (6 bases). The CDR3 consists of 14 residues. The V gene lost 2 bases and the J gene lost 4 bases, with 10 bases spanning the gap. The germline gives CDR1 SGDLS, CDR2 YYNGEE. The CDR3 nucleotides read TGTGCCAGCAGCGTCACGGGGGAGTACAATGAGCAGTTCTTC. This gives the protein CASSVTGEYNEQFF.

The chain uses TRBV4-2 and TRBJ1-2, with D perhaps TRBD1 (6 bases). Germline V gives CDR1 LGHNA, CDR2 YNFKEQ. Deletions cut 3 bases from V and 6 bases from J, with 11 bases between. This CDR3 is built from 13 residues. The CDR3 is CASSHRGGDGYTF. Here the CDR3 DNA reads TGTGCCAGCAGCCACAGGGGCGGTGATGGCTACACCTTC.

The CDR3 DNA sequence: TGTGCCAGTATTGACCTGACAGGGGGCCACTATGGCTACACCTTC. Translating gives CASIDLTGGHYGYTF. The chain is built from TRBV19 and TRBJ1-2; 10 nucleotides line up with TRBD1. V lost 7 bases to trimming and J lost 3 bases; unmatched junction nucleotides: 8. Germline CDR1 and CDR2: LNHDA and SQIVND (reference sequence). The length of the CDR3 is 15 residues.

The chain recombines TRBV19 with TRBJ2-7; 9 nucleotides agree with TRBD1. Germline-derived CDR1 and CDR2 are LNHDA and SQIVND (reference sequence). CDR3 size: 15 residues. Trimming at V came to 1 base and at J to 5 bases, leaving 6 bases not matched to a gene. The CDR3 is CASSIVGTGTHEQYF. CDR3 coding DNA: TGTGCCAGTAGTATAGTAGGGACAGGGACGCACGAGCAGTACTTC.

The V and J genes are TRBV9 and TRBJ2-3; possibly TRBD1 for D (6 bases). This CDR3 is 14 amino acids long. Germline V gene data show CDR1 as SGDLS and CDR2 as YYNGEE. V lost 1 base and J lost 2, with 8 bases in between. For the CDR3, the DNA is TGTGCCAGCAGCGTAACAGGGACCACAGATACGCAGTATTTT. Its protein product is CASSVTGTTDTQYF. Variable domain in full (rest from reference TRBV9 and TRBJ2-3): DSGVTQTPKHLITATGQRVTLRCSPRSGDLSVYWYQQSLDQGLQFLIQYYNGEERAKGNILERFSAQQFPDLHSELNLSSLELGDSALYFCASSVTGTTDTQYFGPGTRLTVL.

The chain has TRBV27 and TRBJ2-5; D may be TRBD1 (5 bases). CDR1 is MNHEY, CDR2 SMNVEV, per germline (reference sequence). The CDR3 has 12 amino acids. Trimming took 4 bases from V and 3 from J, leaving 6 bases between them. As DNA, the CDR3 is TGTGCCAGCAGTTCGACAGAAGAGACCCAGTACTTC. This codes for CASSSTEETQYF.

The chain has TRBV19 and TRBJ2-1; the D gene could be TRBD1 or TRBD2 (6 bases each). V was cut by 4 bases and J by 5 bases, with 12 bases left in between. This CDR3 has 14 residues. Germline CDR1 LNHDA, CDR2 SQIVND (reference sequence). CDR3 coding DNA: TGTGCCAGTAGTAACCCGGGGGCGAACAATGAGCAGTTCTTC. Its protein product is CASSNPGANNEQFF.

The chain is built from TRBV28 and TRBJ2-7; tentative D call: TRBD2 (5 bases). The V end lost 7 bases, the J end lost 3 bases, and 22 bases lay between the germline ends. CDR1 is MDHEN and CDR2 is SYDVKM in the germline V gene. CDR3 size: 16 residues. CDR3 amino acids: CASTNTGRVANYEQYF. The CDR3 region has the DNA TGTGCCAGCACCAATACCGGGCGGGTTGCAAACTACGAGCAGTACTTC.

The chain links TRBV6-1 to TRBJ1-1; 9 bases line up with TRBD1. This CDR3 contains 19 residues. Germline CDR1 MNHNS, CDR2 SASEGT. J lost 0 bases, V lost 0 bases, and 11 bases had no gene match. The CDR3, as DNA: TGTGCCAGCAGTGAAGCGACAGGGGGGCCCCAATTTTTGAACACTGAAGCTTTCTTT. Its protein is CASSEATGGPQFLNTEAFF.

The chain recombines TRBV19 with TRBJ2-1; D is uncertain. Germline CDR1 is LNHDA and CDR2 is SQIVND (reference sequence). This CDR3 has 17 amino acids. V lost 2 bases, J lost 4 bases, and 18 bases lay in between. In DNA form, the CDR3 reads TGTGCCAGTAGTATATGGCAGGCCCCGAACACTTACAATGAGCAGTTCTTC. It yields the protein CASSIWQAPNTYNEQFF.

V is TRBV9 and J is TRBJ1-2, with D perhaps TRBD1 (5 bases). The length of the CDR3 is 15 residues. V was trimmed by 5 bases and J by 3 bases, leaving 17 bases between them. The germline V gene has CDR1 SGDLS and CDR2 YYNGEE. The CDR3 is CASRNREGLDYGYTF. In nucleotides, the CDR3 is TGTGCCAGCAGAAATAGAGAGGGGCTCGACTATGGCTACACCTTC.

The chain joins TRBV19 to TRBJ2-5; D may be TRBD2 (7 bases). Germline loops: CDR1 LNHDA, CDR2 SQIVND (reference sequence). This CDR3 spans 15 amino acids. Between the trimmed V and J ends, which lost 3 bases and 4 bases, there was a span of 15 bases. CDR3 coding DNA: TGTGCCAGTAGTATGACTCCAGGGGAGGGAGAGACCCAGTACTTC. It codes for CASSMTPGEGETQYF.

This chain's CDR3 is CSVELKERSYEQYF. The CDR3 region has the DNA TGCAGCGTTGAACTGAAAGAACGCAGCTACGAGCAGTACTTC. The genes are TRBV29-1 and TRBJ2-7; D gene uncertain. The CDR3 length is 14 residues. V lost 2 bases to trimming and J lost 3 bases, with 14 bases between them. Germline V gene data show CDR1 as SQVTM and CDR2 as ANQGSEA.

V is TRBV29-1 and J is TRBJ2-1, with D possibly TRBD2 on 5 matching bases. Trimming took 2 bases from V and 7 from J, leaving 15 bases between them. Looked up from germline, CDR1 is SQVTM and CDR2 is ANQGSEA. The CDR3 consists of 14 residues. The CDR3 region is CSVEPGGLRNEQFF. In nucleotides, the CDR3 is TGCAGCGTTGAACCGGGTGGACTCAGAAATGAGCAGTTCTTC.

The gene calls are TRBV7-9 and TRBJ2-7, with TRBD2 as a possible D gene (6 bases). The CDR3 is 15 amino acids. In germline, CDR1 is SEHNR, CDR2 FQNEAQ (reference sequence). Deletions cut 2 bases from V and 9 bases from J, with 20 bases between. This CDR3 reads CASSLKGGIAGGQYF. CDR3 coding DNA: TGTGCCAGCAGCTTAAAGGGCGGGATCGCCGGGGGGCAGTACTTC. Together with reference TRBV7-9 and TRBJ2-7, the CDR3 gives the full variable domain: DTGVSQNPRHKITKRGQNVTFRCDPISEHNRLYWYRQTLGQGPEFLTYFQNEAQLEKSRLLSDRFSAERPKGSFSTLEIQRTEQGDSAMYLCASSLKGGIAGGQYFGPGTRLTVT.

For the CDR3, the DNA is TGTGCCAGCAGCTTATCTCCCCTCTCCCCAGGGAGGGGAGATGGCTACACCTTC. It specifies CASSLSPLSPGRGDGYTF. The gene calls are TRBV7-9 and TRBJ1-2; TRBD1 is a possible D gene (5 bases). CDR3 size: 18 residues. Germline lookup yields CDR1 SEHNR and CDR2 FQNEAQ (reference sequence). Between the trimmed V and J ends, which lost 2 bases and 6 bases, there was a span of 25 bases.

This chain links TRBV27 with TRBJ1-1; no clear D gene. This CDR3 comprises 13 residues. Trimming removed 7 bases from V and 1 base from J, with 10 bases in between. In germline, CDR1 is MNHEY, CDR2 SMNVEV (reference sequence). The CDR3 nucleotides read TGTGCCAGCAACCATCGTGGGAACACTGAAGCTTTCTTT. Residues: CASNHRGNTEAFF.

V and J are TRBV7-9 and TRBJ1-4; D remains unclear. Germline V gene lookup returns CDR1 SEHNR and CDR2 FQNEAQ (reference sequence). With 1 base removed from V and 7 bases from J, the gap between germline ends came to 10 bases. CDR3 length: 14 amino acids. The CDR3 protein is CASSLVEQTEKLFF. The DNA for the CDR3 is TGTGCCAGCAGCTTAGTGGAACAGACTGAAAAACTGTTTTTT. Filled out from reference TRBV7-9 and TRBJ1-4, the complete variable domain reads DTGVSQNPRHKITKRGQNVTFRCDPISEHNRLYWYRQTLGQGPEFLTYFQNEAQLEKSRLLSDRFSAERPKGSFSTLEIQRTEQGDSAMYLCASSLVEQTEKLFFGSGTQLSVL.

This clone was seen only once. The chain is built from TRBV4-1 and TRBJ1-5, with 7 bases lining up with TRBD1. CDR3 length: 15 residues. Germline lookup yields CDR1 MGHRA and CDR2 YSYEKL. The V and J ends lost 0 bases and 5 bases, in that order; junction bases with no gene match: 4. The CDR3 DNA follows: TGCGCCAGCAGCCAAGATGGGACAGACTATCAGCCCCAGCATTTT. Its translation is CASSQDGTDYQPQHF.

V gene TRBV5-6 combines with J gene TRBJ2-7; the match to TRBD1 covers 8 bases. Germline loops: CDR1 SGHDT, CDR2 YYEEEE. J was trimmed by 6 bases and V by 0 bases; bases with no gene match: 5. The CDR3 loop spans 14 amino acids. CDR3 amino acids: CASSLAGGVSEQYF. The CDR3 DNA sequence: TGTGCCAGCAGCTTGGCAGGGGGCGTCTCCGAGCAGTACTTC.

The gene calls are TRBV6-1 and TRBJ2-7; D unclear. V was trimmed by 6 bases and J by 6 bases, leaving 12 bases between them. Germline V gene data show CDR1 as MNHNS and CDR2 as SASEGT. CDR3 length equals 12 residues. The CDR3 bases are TGTGCCAGCAGAGAATGGGGTCTCGAGCAGTACTTC. Translation: CASREWGLEQYF.

This chain links TRBV27 with TRBJ2-1; 8 bases are shared with TRBD1. Unmatched junction bases numbered 4, after V lost 2 bases and J lost 7 bases. From germline, CDR1 is MNHEY and CDR2 SMNVEV (reference sequence). The CDR3 length is 14 residues. The CDR3 nucleotides are TGTGCCAGCAGTTTACAGGGGGCGGGGAATGAGCAGTTCTTC. Protein sequence: CASSLQGAGNEQFF.

V usage is TRBV28 and J usage is TRBJ2-3; the D is unclear. Trimming shortened V by 7 bases and J by 5 bases, and 10 bases separated the two germline ends. CDR3 length equals 12 residues. Germline CDR1 MDHEN, CDR2 SYDVKM. This CDR3 reads CASTSTGDTQYF. CDR3 in DNA: TGTGCCAGCACCTCCACGGGAGATACGCAGTATTTT.

The table lists this clone with a count of one. The chain uses TRBV11-1 and TRBJ2-3; the D is unclear. CDR1 SGHAT and CDR2 FQDESV come from the germline V gene (reference sequence). V lost 3 bases to trimming and J lost 0 bases, with 13 bases between them. This CDR3 contains 16 residues. The chain's CDR3 is CASSFRAAPSTDTQYF. CDR3 bases: TGTGCCAGCAGCTTTAGGGCTGCGCCTAGCACAGATACGCAGTATTTT.

The chain recombines TRBV30 with TRBJ2-7; 9 bases map to TRBD2. With V trimmed by 8 bases and J by 1 base, 9 bases remained unmatched. Germline V lookup: CDR1 GTSNPN, CDR2 SVGIG (reference sequence). The CDR3 loop spans 14 amino acids. In nucleotides, the CDR3 is TGTGCCGGAGCGGGGGGCTTCGGGTCCTACGAGCAGTACTTC. It specifies CAGAGGFGSYEQYF. The whole variable domain, remainder taken from reference TRBV30 and TRBJ2-7, is SQTIHQWPATLVQPVGSPLSLECTVEGTSNPNLYWYRQAAGRGLQLLFYSVGIGQISSEVPQNLSASRPQDRQFILSSKKLLLSDSGFYLCAGAGGFGSYEQYFGPGTRLTVT.

V is TRBV4-1 and J is TRBJ1-1, with 10 bases aligning to TRBD1. V lost 1 base, J lost 5 bases, and 7 bases stayed unmatched. CDR3 length equals 16 residues. CDR1 and CDR2 (germline): MGHRA, YSYEKL. The CDR3 DNA reads TGCGCCAGCAGCCAAGCGGGACAGGGGTTAAGGACTGAAGCTTTCTTT. Protein: CASSQAGQGLRTEAFF.